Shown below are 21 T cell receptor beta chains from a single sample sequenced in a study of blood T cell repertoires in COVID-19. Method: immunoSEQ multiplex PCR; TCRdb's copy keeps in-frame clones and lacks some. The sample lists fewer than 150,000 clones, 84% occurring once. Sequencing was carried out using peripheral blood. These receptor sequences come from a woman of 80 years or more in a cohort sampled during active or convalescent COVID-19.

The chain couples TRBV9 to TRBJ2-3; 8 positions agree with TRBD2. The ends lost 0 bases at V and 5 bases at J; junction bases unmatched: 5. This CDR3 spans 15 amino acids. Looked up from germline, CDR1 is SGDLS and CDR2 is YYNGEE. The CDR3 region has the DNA TGTGCCAGCAGCGTAGGTTCGGGGGGGCAAGATACGCAGTATTTT. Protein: CASSVGSGGQDTQYF.

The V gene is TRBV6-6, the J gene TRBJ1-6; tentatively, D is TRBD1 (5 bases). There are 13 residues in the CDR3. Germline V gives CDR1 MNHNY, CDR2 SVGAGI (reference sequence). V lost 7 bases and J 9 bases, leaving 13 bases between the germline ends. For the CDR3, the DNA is TGTGCCAGCACCCCGTCAAGGGGTTCACCCCTCCACTTT. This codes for CASTPSRGSPLHF.

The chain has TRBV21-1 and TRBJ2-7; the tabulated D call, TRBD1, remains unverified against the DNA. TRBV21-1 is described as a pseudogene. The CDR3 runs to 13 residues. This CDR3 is CASSPTGSHEQYV. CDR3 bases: TGTGCCAGCAGCCCGACAGGGAGCCACGAGCAGTACGTC.

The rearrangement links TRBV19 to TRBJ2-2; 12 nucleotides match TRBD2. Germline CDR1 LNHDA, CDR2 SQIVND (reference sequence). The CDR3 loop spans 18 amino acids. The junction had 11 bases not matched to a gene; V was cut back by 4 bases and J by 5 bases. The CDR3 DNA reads TGTGCCAGTAGTACCATTCTAGCGGGGGGGCTGAGGACCGGGGAGCTGTTTTTT. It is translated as CASSTILAGGLRTGELFF.

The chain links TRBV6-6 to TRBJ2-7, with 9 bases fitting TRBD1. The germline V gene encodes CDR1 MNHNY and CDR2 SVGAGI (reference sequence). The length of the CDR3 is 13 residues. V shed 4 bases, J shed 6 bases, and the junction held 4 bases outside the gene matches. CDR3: CASSSPDRGEQYV. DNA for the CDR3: TGTGCCAGCAGTTCCCCGGACAGGGGCGAGCAGTACGTC.

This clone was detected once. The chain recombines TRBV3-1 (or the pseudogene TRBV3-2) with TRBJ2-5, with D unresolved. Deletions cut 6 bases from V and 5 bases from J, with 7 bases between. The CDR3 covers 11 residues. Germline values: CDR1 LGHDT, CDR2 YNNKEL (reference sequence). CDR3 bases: TGTGCCAGCAGTGCCCGGGAGACCCAGTACTTC. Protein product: CASSARETQYF.

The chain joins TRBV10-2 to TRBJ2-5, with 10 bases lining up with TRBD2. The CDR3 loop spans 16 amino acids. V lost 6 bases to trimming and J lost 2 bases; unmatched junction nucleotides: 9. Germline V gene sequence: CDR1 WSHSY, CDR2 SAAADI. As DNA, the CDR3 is TGCGCCAGCAGGAGGGGGCGTAGCGGGGGGCAAGAGACCCAGTACTTC. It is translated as CASRRGRSGGQETQYF.

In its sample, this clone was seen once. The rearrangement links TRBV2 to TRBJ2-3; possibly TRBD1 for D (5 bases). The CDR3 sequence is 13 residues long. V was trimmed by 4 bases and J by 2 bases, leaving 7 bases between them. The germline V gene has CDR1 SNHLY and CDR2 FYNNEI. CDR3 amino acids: CASSAGNTDTQYF. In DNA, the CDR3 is TGTGCCAGCAGTGCAGGGAACACAGATACGCAGTATTTT.

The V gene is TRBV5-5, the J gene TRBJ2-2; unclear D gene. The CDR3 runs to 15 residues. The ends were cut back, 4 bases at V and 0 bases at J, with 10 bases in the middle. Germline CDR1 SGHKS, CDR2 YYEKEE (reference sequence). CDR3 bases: TGTGCCAGCAGCCGCCAGGTATCGAACACCGGGGAGCTGTTTTTT. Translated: CASSRQVSNTGELFF.

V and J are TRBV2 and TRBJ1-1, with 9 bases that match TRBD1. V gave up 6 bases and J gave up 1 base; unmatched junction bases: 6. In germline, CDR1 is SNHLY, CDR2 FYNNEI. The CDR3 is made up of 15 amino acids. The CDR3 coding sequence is TGTGCCAGCAGAGTACAGGGGGCTAGGAACACTGAAGCTTTCTTT. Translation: CASRVQGARNTEAFF.

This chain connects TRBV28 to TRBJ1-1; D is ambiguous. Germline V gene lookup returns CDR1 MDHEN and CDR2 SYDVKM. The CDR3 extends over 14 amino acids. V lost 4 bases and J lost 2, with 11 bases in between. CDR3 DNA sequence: TGTGCCAGCAGTTCAGAACAGAGAAACACTGAAGCTTTCTTT. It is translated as CASSSEQRNTEAFF.

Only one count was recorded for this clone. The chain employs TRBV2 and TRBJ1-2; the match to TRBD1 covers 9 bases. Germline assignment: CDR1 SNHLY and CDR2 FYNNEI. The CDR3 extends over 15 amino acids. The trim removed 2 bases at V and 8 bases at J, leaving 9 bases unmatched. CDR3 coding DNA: TGTGCCAGCAGTGAACAAGGGACAGGGTCGGAAGGCTACACCTTC. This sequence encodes CASSEQGTGSEGYTF.

The DNA of the CDR3 is TGTGCCAGCAGTGAAGCTGGGCTAGCGGGGGCAGAGACCCAGTACTTC. This codes for CASSEAGLAGAETQYF. The chain combines TRBV6-1 with TRBJ2-5; 10 bases line up with TRBD2. Trimming at V came to 0 bases and at J to 4 bases, leaving 5 bases not matched to a gene. The CDR3 runs 16 residues. CDR1 MNHNS and CDR2 SASEGT come from the germline V gene.

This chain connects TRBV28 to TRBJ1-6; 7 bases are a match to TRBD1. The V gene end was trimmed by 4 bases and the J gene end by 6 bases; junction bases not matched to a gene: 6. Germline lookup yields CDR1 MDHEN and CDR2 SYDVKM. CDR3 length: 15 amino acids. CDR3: CASSWDSQTNSPLHF. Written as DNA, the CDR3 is TGTGCCAGCAGTTGGGACAGCCAGACTAATTCACCCCTCCACTTT. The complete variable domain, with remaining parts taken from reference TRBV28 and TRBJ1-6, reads DVKVTQSSRYLVKRTGEKVFLECVQDMDHENMFWYRQDPGLGLRLIYFSYDVKMKEKGDIPEGYSVSREKKERFSLILESASTNQTSMYLCASSWDSQTNSPLHFGNGTRLTVT.

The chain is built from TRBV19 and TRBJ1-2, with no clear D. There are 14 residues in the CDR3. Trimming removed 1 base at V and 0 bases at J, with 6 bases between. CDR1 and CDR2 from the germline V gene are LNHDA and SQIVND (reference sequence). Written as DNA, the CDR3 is TGTGCCAGTAGTATAGCGAGAGCTAACTATGGCTACACCTTC. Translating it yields CASSIARANYGYTF.

The CDR3 coding sequence is TGTGCCAGCAGTTCTATGCCCGGGACAGGGGGCTCAGATACGCAGTATTTT. Translated: CASSSMPGTGGSDTQYF. The gene calls are TRBV6-2 or TRBV6-3 and TRBJ2-3, with 12 positions matching TRBD1. CDR3 length: 17 amino acids. Germline CDR1 and CDR2: MNHEY and SVGEGT. The J segment lost 4 bases and the V segment lost 4 bases, leaving 9 bases of the junction unmatched.

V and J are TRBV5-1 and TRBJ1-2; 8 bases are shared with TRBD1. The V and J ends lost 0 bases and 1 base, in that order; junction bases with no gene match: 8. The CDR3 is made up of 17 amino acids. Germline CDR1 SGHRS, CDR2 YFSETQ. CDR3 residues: CASSLGWTGFNNYGYTF. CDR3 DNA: TGCGCCAGCAGCTTGGGGTGGACAGGGTTTAATAACTATGGCTACACCTTC.

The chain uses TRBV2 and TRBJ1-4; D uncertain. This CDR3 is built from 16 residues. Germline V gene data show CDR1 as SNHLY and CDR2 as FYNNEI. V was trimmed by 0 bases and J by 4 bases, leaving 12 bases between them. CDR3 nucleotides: TGTGCCAGCAGTGAAGCGAGAGTGAGCCTTAATGAAAAACTGTTTTTT. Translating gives CASSEARVSLNEKLFF. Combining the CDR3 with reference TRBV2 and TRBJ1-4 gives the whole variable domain EPEVTQTPSHQVTQMGQEVILRCVPISNHLYFYWYRQILGQKVEFLVSFYNNEISEKSEIFDDQFSVERPDGSNFTLKIRSTKLEDSAMYFCASSEARVSLNEKLFFGSGTQLSVL.

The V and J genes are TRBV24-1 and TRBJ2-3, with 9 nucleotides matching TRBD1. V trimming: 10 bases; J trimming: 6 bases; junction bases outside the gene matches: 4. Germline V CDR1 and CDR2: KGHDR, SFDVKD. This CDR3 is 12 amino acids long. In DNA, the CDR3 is TGTGCCACGGGGGACAGGGCTGATACGCAGTATTTT. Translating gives CATGDRADTQYF.

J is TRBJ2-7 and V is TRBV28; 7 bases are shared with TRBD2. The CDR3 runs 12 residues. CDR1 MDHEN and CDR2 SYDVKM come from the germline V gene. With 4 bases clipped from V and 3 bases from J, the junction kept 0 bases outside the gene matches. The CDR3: CASSWGGYEQYV. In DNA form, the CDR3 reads TGTGCCAGCAGTTGGGGGGGCTACGAGCAGTACGTC.

CDR3 DNA sequence: TGTGCCAGTAGACAGGGGGCGCGAGAGACCCAGTACTTC. The encoded protein is CASRQGARETQYF. The chain employs TRBV19 and TRBJ2-5; 9 bases are a match to TRBD1. The CDR3 length is 13 residues. V lost 6 bases to trimming and J lost 4 bases; unmatched junction nucleotides: 3. Germline V gene sequence: CDR1 LNHDA, CDR2 SQIVND (reference sequence).